These 3 T cell receptor beta chains were sequenced from one sample in a study of shared clonotypes between healthy human individuals. TCRdb's table, derived via immunoSEQ multiplex PCR, lists solely in-frame clones and lacks some. The sample has about half a million clones; approximately 80% are singletons. The sequencing input was PBMCs. The source of these receptors is a woman between 35 and 50 years old in good health. Some clones in this sample may be carry-over from other donors' samples.

The chain carries TRBV21-1 and TRBJ2-7; TRBD2 reflects the table's D call only, with no check against the DNA. TRBV21-1 is annotated as a pseudogene. This CDR3 region has 19 residues. The CDR3 protein is CASTNRQTSGTGGYYEQYF. The CDR3 DNA follows: TGTGCCAGCACCAACCGCCAGACTAGCGGGACGGGGGGATACTACGAGCAGTACTTC.

The J gene is TRBJ2-2, the V gene TRBV5-4; 8 bases fit TRBD2. The CDR3 totals 14 residues. Germline CDR1 SGHNT, CDR2 YYREEE (reference sequence). The V gene end was trimmed by 4 bases and the J gene end by 7 bases; junction bases not matched to a gene: 6. The CDR3 loop is CASSPGGPLGELFF. The CDR3 DNA sequence: TGTGCCAGCAGCCCGGGAGGGCCTCTCGGGGAGCTGTTTTTT. The full variable domain, its missing parts supplied by reference TRBV5-4 and TRBJ2-2, is ETGVTQSPTHLIKTRGQQVTLRCSSQSGHNTVSWYQQALGQGPQFIFQYYREEENGRGNFPPRFSGLQFPNYSSELNVNALELDDSALYLCASSPGGPLGELFFGEGSRLTVL.

The rearrangement joins TRBV4-2 to TRBJ2-1; 12 positions match TRBD2. Trimming cost V 3 bases and J 7 bases; bases outside gene matches: 7. This CDR3 comprises 16 residues. CDR1 and CDR2 from the germline V gene are LGHNA and YNFKEQ. The chain's CDR3 is CASSHRASGRGNEQFF. The CDR3 DNA follows: TGTGCCAGCAGCCACAGGGCTAGCGGGAGGGGTAATGAGCAGTTCTTC.